This is a list of T cell receptor beta chains from one sample in a study of blood T cell repertoires in COVID-19. The repertoire was sequenced with immunoSEQ multiplex PCR; TCRdb's copy has only in-frame clones and lacks some. The table shows around 100,000 clones, with over 75% occurring only once. The source material was peripheral blood. The receptor set was obtained from a human donor in a cohort sampled during active COVID-19. CDR3s include the opening cysteine and the closing phenylalanine or tryptophan. The D gene is left open where the match is weak. Clone size is given for some rows only: seen once, a few or many times, or a class if the clone is expanded.

CDR3 protein	CDR3 DNA	CDR3 length	clone size	D gene	V gene	J gene
CASSSRRGPETQYF	TGTGCCAGTAGTTCAAGGAGGGGGCCCGAGACCCAGTACTTC	14	NA	NA	TRBV19	TRBJ2-5
CASSQGLLAEQFF	TGTGCCAGCAGCCAAGGGTTACTAGCGGAGCAGTTCTTC	13	few	TRBD2	TRBV4-2	TRBJ2-1
CASSPRPSGQGYEQYF	TGTGCCAGCTCACCCCGCCCCTCAGGACAGGGTTACGAGCAGTACTTC	16	NA	TRBD1	TRBV18	TRBJ2-7
CATGERQALTAEQYF	TGTGCCACCGGCGAGAGACAGGCTCTAACCGCCGAGCAGTACTTC	15	few	NA	TRBV6-5	TRBJ2-7
CASSFSLREGRDNEQFF	TGTGCCAGCAGCTTTTCCCTACGGGAGGGCCGCGACAATGAGCAGTTCTTC	17	NA	TRBD2	TRBV13	TRBJ2-1
CASSLRLAGDTDTQYF	TGCGCCAGCAGCTTGCGACTAGCGGGGGACACAGATACGCAGTATTTT	16	NA	TRBD2	TRBV4-1	TRBJ2-3
CASYTRTGGKETQYF	TGCGCCAGCTACACGAGGACAGGGGGGAAAGAGACCCAGTACTTC	15	NA	TRBD1	TRBV5-1	TRBJ2-5
CASSQPGQLQETQYF	TGTGCCAGCAGCCAACCGGGACAACTTCAGGAGACCCAGTACTTC	15	NA	NA	TRBV11-2	TRBJ2-5
CASSHLTGGNTEAFF	TGCGCCAGCAGCCACTTGACAGGGGGGAACACTGAAGCTTTCTTT	15	few	TRBD1	TRBV4-1	TRBJ1-1
CASSVSQGEQYF	TGTGCCAGCAGCGTATCACAGGGCGAGCAGTACTTC	12	few	NA	TRBV9	TRBJ2-7
CAWGTGRQYF	TGTGCCTGGGGGACAGGGAGGCAGTACTTC	10	NA	TRBD1	TRBV30	TRBJ2-7
CASSDRAYSNQPQHF	TGTGCCAGCAGCGACAGAGCCTATAGCAATCAGCCCCAGCATTTT	15	NA	NA	TRBV6-6	TRBJ1-5
CASSLNSLHF	TGTGCCAGCAGCTTAAACTCCCTCCACTTT	10	NA	NA	TRBV7-9	TRBJ1-6
CASSTTRTDTNEKLFF	TGTGCCAGCTCAACAACTAGGACCGACACTAATGAAAAACTGTTTTTT	16	NA	NA	TRBV18	TRBJ1-4
CASSQEGLQGTSGSLGSYNEQFF	TGTGCCAGCAGCCAAGAAGGTTTACAGGGGACTAGCGGGTCCCTCGGGTCCTACAATGAGCAGTTCTTC	23	NA	TRBD2	TRBV14	TRBJ2-1
CASQRLNGYEQYF	TGTGCCAGCCAACGACTGAATGGGTACGAGCAGTACTTC	13	NA	NA	TRBV28	TRBJ2-7
CASSPPYRDNTEAFF	TGTGCCAGCTCACCACCGTACAGGGATAACACTGAAGCTTTCTTT	15	NA	NA	TRBV18	TRBJ1-1
CASSTGARDSPLHF	TGTGCCAGTAGTACAGGGGCGAGGGATTCACCCCTCCACTTT	14	NA	NA	TRBV19	TRBJ1-6
CASSLWVAGHGTDTQYF	TGTGCCAGCAGCTTGTGGGTAGCGGGGCATGGCACAGATACGCAGTATTTT	17	NA	TRBD2	TRBV7-9	TRBJ2-3
CASSFSGFEQYF	TGTGCCAGCAGCTTTTCCGGGTTCGAGCAGTACTTC	12	few	NA	TRBV5-8	TRBJ2-7
CASSLATGSLNQPQHF	TGTGCCAGCAGCTTGGCCACAGGGTCTCTAAATCAGCCCCAGCATTTT	16	NA	NA	TRBV5-6	TRBJ1-5
CASSPSGTSGNEQFF	TGTGCCAGCAGCCCGTCCGGGACTAGCGGCAATGAGCAGTTCTTC	15	NA	TRBD2	TRBV3-1/TRBV3-2	TRBJ2-1
CASSLGPYQDEQYF	TGTGCCAGCAGCCTAGGACCGTACCAGGACGAGCAGTACTTC	14	NA	NA	TRBV7-2	TRBJ2-7
CASSRDTNTGELFF	TGTGCCAGCAGCCGGGACACGAACACCGGGGAGCTGTTTTTT	14	few	NA	TRBV7-3	TRBJ2-2
CASSVLPGRTGGVSNTGELFF	TGCGCCAGCAGCGTTCTCCCCGGTAGGACAGGGGGTGTCTCGAACACCGGGGAGCTGTTTTTT	21	NA	TRBD1	TRBV10-1	TRBJ2-2
CASSSDRVSDTQYF	TGTGCCAGCAGTTCTGACAGGGTCTCAGATACGCAGTATTTT	14	once	TRBD1	TRBV28	TRBJ2-3
CASNNPSWAKSYGYTF	TGTGCCAGTAACAACCCGTCTTGGGCCAAAAGCTATGGCTACACCTTC	16	NA	NA	TRBV19	TRBJ1-2
CASSLGRVPEQYF	TGTGCCAGCAGTTTAGGGCGGGTACCCGAGCAGTACTTC	13	NA	NA	TRBV12-3/TRBV12-4	TRBJ2-7
CSADRNNEQFF	TGCAGTGCGGACAGAAACAATGAGCAGTTCTTC	11	NA	NA	TRBV20-1	TRBJ2-1
CASSHWRVSYNEQFF	TGTGCCAGCAGCCACTGGCGGGTCTCCTACAATGAGCAGTTCTTC	15	NA	NA	TRBV3-1/TRBV3-2	TRBJ2-1
CASSPVAVGPGVETQYF	TGTGCCAGCTCACCCGTCGCAGTGGGGCCAGGGGTAGAAACCCAGTACTTC	17	NA	NA	TRBV18	TRBJ2-5